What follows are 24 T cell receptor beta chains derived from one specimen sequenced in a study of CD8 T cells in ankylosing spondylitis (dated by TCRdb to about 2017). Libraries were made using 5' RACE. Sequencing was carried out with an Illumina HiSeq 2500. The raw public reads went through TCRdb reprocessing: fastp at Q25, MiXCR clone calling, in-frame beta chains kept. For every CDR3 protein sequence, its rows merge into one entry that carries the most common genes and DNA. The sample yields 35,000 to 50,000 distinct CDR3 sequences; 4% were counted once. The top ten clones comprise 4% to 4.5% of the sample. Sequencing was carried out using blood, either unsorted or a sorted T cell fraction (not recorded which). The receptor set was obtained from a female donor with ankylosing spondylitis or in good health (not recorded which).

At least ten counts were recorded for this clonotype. The CDR3 is CASSVRAGGPDTQYF. The CDR3 coding sequence is TGTGCCAGCAGCGTGCGAGCGGGGGGGCCGGATACGCAGTATTTT. The chain uses TRBV9 and TRBJ2-3; 10 bases line up with TRBD2. CDR3 length equals 15 residues. The trim removed 2 bases at V and 6 bases at J, leaving 6 bases unmatched. The germline gives CDR1 SGDLS, CDR2 YYNGEE. Supplemented by reference TRBV9 and TRBJ2-3, the full variable domain reads DSGVTQTPKHLITATGQRVTLRCSPRSGDLSVYWYQQSLDQGLQFLIQYYNGEERAKGNILERFSAQQFPDLHSELNLSSLELGDSALYFCASSVRAGGPDTQYFGPGTRLTVL.

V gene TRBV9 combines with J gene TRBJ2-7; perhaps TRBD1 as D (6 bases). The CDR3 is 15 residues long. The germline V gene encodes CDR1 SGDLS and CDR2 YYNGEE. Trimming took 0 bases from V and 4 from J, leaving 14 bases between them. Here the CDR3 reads CASSVAVQGWYEQYF. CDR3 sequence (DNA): TGTGCCAGCAGCGTAGCTGTACAGGGATGGTACGAGCAGTACTTC. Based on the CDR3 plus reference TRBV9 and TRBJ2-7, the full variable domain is DSGVTQTPKHLITATGQRVTLRCSPRSGDLSVYWYQQSLDQGLQFLIQYYNGEERAKGNILERFSAQQFPDLHSELNLSSLELGDSALYFCASSVAVQGWYEQYFGPGTRLTVT.

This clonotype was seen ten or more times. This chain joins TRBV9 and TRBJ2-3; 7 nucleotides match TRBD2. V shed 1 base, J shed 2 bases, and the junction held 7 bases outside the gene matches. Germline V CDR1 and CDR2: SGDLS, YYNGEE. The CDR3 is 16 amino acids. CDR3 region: CASSVRVAGATDTQYF. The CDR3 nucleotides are TGTGCCAGCAGCGTAAGGGTAGCGGGCGCCACAGATACGCAGTATTTT.

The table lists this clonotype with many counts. The CDR3 here is CASSAGGGRSYEAFF. DNA of the CDR3: TGTGCCAGCAGCGCGGGGGGGGGAAGAAGTTATGAAGCTTTCTTT. The chain employs TRBV9 and TRBJ1-1; possible D gene TRBD1, 5 bases. From germline, CDR1 is SGDLS and CDR2 YYNGEE. Trimming removed 3 bases at V and 7 bases at J, with 19 bases between. This CDR3 region has 15 residues.

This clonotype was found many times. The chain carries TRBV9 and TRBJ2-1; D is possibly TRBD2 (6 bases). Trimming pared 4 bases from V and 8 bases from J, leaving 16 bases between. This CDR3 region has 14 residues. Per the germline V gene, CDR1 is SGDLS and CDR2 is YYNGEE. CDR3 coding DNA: TGTGCCAGCAGCTTCTTGGACTACTATGATGAGCAGTTCTTC. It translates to CASSFLDYYDEQFF.

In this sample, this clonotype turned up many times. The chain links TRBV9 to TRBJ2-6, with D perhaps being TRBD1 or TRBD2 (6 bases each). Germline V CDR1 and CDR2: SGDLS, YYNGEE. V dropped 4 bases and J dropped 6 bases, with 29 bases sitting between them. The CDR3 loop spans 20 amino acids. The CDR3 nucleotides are TGTGCCAGCAGCAAATTCACAGGGAAGGTTGCGGGGTGGAAGGCCAACGTCCTGACTTTC. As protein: CASSKFTGKVAGWKANVLTF. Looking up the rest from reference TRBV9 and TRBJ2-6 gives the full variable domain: DSGVTQTPKHLITATGQRVTLRCSPRSGDLSVYWYQQSLDQGLQFLIQYYNGEERAKGNILERFSAQQFPDLHSELNLSSLELGDSALYFCASSKFTGKVAGWKANVLTFGAGSRLTVL.

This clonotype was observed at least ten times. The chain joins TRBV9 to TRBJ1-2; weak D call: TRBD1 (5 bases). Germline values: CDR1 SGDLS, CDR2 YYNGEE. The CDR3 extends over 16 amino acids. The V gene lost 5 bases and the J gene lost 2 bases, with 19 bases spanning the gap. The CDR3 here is CASSERAGLANYGYTF. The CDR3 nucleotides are TGTGCCAGCAGTGAGAGAGCAGGGTTAGCCAACTATGGCTACACCTTC. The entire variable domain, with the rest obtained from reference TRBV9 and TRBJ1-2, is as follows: DSGVTQTPKHLITATGQRVTLRCSPRSGDLSVYWYQQSLDQGLQFLIQYYNGEERAKGNILERFSAQQFPDLHSELNLSSLELGDSALYFCASSERAGLANYGYTFGSGTRLTVV.

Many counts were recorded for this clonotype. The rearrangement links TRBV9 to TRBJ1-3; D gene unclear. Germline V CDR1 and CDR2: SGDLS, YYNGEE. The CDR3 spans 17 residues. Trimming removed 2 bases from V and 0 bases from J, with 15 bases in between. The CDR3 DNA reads TGTGCCAGCAGCGTTTTCGACGGAGCCCACTCTGGAAACACCATATATTTT. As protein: CASSVFDGAHSGNTIYF.

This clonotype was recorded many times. The CDR3, as DNA: TGTGCCAGCAGCTATACGGGACTACGGACAGATACGCAGTATTTT. This gives the protein CASSYTGLRTDTQYF. This chain connects TRBV9 to TRBJ2-3; 7 nucleotides align to TRBD2. Germline V gene lookup returns CDR1 SGDLS and CDR2 YYNGEE. The junction had 8 bases not matched to a gene; V was cut back by 4 bases and J by 3 bases. The CDR3 contains 15 residues.

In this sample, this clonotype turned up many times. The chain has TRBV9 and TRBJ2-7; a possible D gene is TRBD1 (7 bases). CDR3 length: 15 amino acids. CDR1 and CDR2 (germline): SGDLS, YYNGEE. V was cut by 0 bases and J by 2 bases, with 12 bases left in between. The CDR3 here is CASSVDGGGPYEQYF. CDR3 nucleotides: TGTGCCAGCAGCGTAGATGGAGGGGGCCCCTACGAGCAGTACTTC.

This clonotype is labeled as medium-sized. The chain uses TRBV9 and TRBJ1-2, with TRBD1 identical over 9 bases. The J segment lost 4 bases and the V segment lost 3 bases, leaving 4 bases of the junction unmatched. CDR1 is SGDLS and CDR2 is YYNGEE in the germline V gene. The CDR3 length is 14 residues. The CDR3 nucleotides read TGTGCCAGCAGCGAGGGACAGGGTGTCTATGGCTACACCTTC. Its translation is CASSEGQGVYGYTF.

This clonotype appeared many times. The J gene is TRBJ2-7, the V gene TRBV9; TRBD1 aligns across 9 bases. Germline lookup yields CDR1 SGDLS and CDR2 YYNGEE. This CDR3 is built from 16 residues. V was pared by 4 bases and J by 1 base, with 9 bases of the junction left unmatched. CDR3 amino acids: CASSPSGGTGSYEQYF. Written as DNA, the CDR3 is TGTGCCAGCAGCCCATCAGGAGGGACAGGGTCCTACGAGCAGTACTTC.

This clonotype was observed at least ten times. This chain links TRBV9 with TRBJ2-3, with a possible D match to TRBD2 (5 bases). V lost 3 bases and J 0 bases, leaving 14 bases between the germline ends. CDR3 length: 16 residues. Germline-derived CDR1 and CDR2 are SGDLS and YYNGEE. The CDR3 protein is CASSATADSSTDTQYF. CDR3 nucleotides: TGTGCCAGCAGCGCAACAGCGGATTCTAGCACAGATACGCAGTATTTT.

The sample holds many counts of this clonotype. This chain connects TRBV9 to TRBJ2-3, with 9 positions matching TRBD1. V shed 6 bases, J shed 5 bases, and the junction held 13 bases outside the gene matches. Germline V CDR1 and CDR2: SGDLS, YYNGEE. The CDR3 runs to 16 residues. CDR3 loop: CASTFSLGQGIDTQYF. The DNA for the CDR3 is TGTGCCAGCACCTTTAGTCTGGGACAGGGAATAGATACGCAGTATTTT. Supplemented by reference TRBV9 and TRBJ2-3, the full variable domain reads DSGVTQTPKHLITATGQRVTLRCSPRSGDLSVYWYQQSLDQGLQFLIQYYNGEERAKGNILERFSAQQFPDLHSELNLSSLELGDSALYFCASTFSLGQGIDTQYFGPGTRLTVL.

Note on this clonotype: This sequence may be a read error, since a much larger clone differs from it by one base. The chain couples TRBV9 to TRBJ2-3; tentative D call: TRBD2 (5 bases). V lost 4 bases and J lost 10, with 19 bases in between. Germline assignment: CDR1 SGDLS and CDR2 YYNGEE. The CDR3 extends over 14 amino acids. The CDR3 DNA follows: TGTGCCAGCAGCTTGAGGGCTCCGGCGTGGCCGCAGTATTTT. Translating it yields CASSLRAPAWPQYF.

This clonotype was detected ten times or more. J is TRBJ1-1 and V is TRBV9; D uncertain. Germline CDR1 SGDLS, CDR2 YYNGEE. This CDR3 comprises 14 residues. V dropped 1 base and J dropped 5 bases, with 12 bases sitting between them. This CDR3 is CASSVLERRTEAFF. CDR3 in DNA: TGTGCCAGCAGCGTACTGGAAAGGCGGACTGAAGCTTTCTTT.

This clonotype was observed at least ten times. The CDR3 sequence: CASSSRGGGNEQYF. In DNA form, the CDR3 reads TGTGCCAGCAGCTCAAGGGGCGGGGGCAACGAGCAGTACTTC. This chain joins TRBV9 and TRBJ2-7; a weak D match, TRBD2 (7 bases). Trimming left V 4 bases short and J 5 bases short, with 16 bases between. There are 14 residues in the CDR3. Germline V lookup: CDR1 SGDLS, CDR2 YYNGEE.

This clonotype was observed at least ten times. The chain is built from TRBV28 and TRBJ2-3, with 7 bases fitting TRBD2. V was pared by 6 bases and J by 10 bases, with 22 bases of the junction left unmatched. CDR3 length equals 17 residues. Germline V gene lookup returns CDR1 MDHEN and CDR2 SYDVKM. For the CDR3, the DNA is TGTGCCAGCAGACCTGGACGAGGCGGAGGGACTATTTGGGCGCAGTATTTT. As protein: CASRPGRGGGTIWAQYF.

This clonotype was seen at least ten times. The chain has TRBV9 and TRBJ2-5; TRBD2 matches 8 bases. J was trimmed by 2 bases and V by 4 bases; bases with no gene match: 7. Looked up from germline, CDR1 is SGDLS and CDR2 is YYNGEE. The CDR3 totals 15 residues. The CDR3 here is CASSSTSGGQETQYF. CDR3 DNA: TGTGCCAGCAGCTCTACGTCGGGGGGGCAAGAGACCCAGTACTTC.

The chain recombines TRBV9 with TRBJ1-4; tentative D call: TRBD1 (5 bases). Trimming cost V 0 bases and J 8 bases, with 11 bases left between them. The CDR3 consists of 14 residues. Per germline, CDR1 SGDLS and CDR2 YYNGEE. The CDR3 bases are TGTGCCAGCAGCGTAGCTGACAGTCGCGAAAAACTGTTTTTT. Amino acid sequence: CASSVADSREKLFF. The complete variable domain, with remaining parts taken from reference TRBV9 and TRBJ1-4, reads DSGVTQTPKHLITATGQRVTLRCSPRSGDLSVYWYQQSLDQGLQFLIQYYNGEERAKGNILERFSAQQFPDLHSELNLSSLELGDSALYFCASSVADSREKLFFGSGTQLSVL.

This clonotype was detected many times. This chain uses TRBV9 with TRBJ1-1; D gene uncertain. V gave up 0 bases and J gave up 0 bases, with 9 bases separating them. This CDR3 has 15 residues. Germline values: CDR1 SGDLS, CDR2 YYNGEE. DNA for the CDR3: TGTGCCAGCAGCGTAGGGAACCAGATGAACACTGAAGCTTTCTTT. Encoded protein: CASSVGNQMNTEAFF. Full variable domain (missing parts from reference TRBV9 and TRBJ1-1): DSGVTQTPKHLITATGQRVTLRCSPRSGDLSVYWYQQSLDQGLQFLIQYYNGEERAKGNILERFSAQQFPDLHSELNLSSLELGDSALYFCASSVGNQMNTEAFFGQGTRLTVV.

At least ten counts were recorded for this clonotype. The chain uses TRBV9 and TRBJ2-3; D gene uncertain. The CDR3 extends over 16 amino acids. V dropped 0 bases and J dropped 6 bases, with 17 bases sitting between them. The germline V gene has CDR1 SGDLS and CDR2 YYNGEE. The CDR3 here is CASSVATMGIRDTQYF. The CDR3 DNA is TGTGCCAGCAGCGTAGCTACAATGGGGATTCGGGATACGCAGTATTTT.

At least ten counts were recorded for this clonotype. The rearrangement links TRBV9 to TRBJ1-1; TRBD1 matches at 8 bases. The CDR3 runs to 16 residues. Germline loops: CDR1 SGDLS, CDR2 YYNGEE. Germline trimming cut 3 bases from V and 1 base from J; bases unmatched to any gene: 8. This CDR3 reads CASSANLGTGNTEAFF. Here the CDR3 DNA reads TGTGCCAGCAGCGCTAATCTCGGGACAGGGAACACTGAAGCTTTCTTT. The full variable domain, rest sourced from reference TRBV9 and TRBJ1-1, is DSGVTQTPKHLITATGQRVTLRCSPRSGDLSVYWYQQSLDQGLQFLIQYYNGEERAKGNILERFSAQQFPDLHSELNLSSLELGDSALYFCASSANLGTGNTEAFFGQGTRLTVV.

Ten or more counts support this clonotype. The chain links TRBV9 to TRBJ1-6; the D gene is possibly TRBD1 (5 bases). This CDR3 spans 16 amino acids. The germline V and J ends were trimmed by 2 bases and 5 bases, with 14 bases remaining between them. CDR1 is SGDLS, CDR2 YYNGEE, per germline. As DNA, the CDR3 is TGTGCCAGCAGCGTGGAGGGACGTATCAATAATTCACCCCTCCACTTT. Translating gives CASSVEGRINNSPLHF.